Following are 21 T cell receptor beta chains from one sample sequenced in a study of T cell responses to AZD1222 COVID-19 vaccine (dated by TCRdb to the early 2020s). Receptor amplification or capture employed the immunoSEQ multiplex PCR assay. TCRdb retrieved this table from immuneACCESS and kept in-frame rearrangements only. Not all clones are present; in checked studies, unresolved V genes account for under half, and no reason is known for the remainder. The sample table lists 150,000 to 200,000 clones, just over 90% of them with a count of one. The top ten hold 1% to 1.4% of the sample. The sample's time point label is to be understood as: about 28 days (+/-7) after the second vaccine dose. The starting material was peripheral blood, obtained 28 days after the second AZD1222 dose. All receptors come from an adult who received the AZD1222 COVID-19 vaccine.

The genes are TRBV30 and TRBJ1-1; D possibly corresponds to TRBD1 (5 bases). V was pared by 1 base and J by 8 bases, with 14 bases between. CDR1 and CDR2 from the germline V gene are GTSNPN and SVGIG (reference sequence). This CDR3 spans 13 amino acids. Here the CDR3 reads CAWSAMTVGEAFF. The CDR3 DNA reads TGTGCCTGGAGTGCGATGACAGTGGGAGAAGCTTTCTTT.

The rearrangement links TRBV4-1 to TRBJ2-2, with TRBD2 matching over 7 bases. The CDR3 is made up of 15 amino acids. The germline V gene encodes CDR1 MGHRA and CDR2 YSYEKL. V dropped 10 bases and J dropped 8; count of bases not matched to a gene: 16. CDR3 bases: TGCGCCACCGGGAGGAGCGGCCGGTTATGGGGGGAGCTGTTTTTT. Translation gives CATGRSGRLWGELFF.

The genes are TRBV3-1 (or the pseudogene TRBV3-2) and TRBJ2-3, with D unclear. CDR1 is LGHDT and CDR2 is YNNKEL in the germline V gene (reference sequence). The CDR3 runs to 14 residues. The V end was cut by 1 base, the J end by 10 bases, with 15 bases between. The CDR3: CASSQANHPLAQYF. CDR3 coding DNA: TGTGCCAGCAGCCAAGCCAACCACCCTCTTGCGCAGTATTTT.

This chain joins TRBV27 and TRBJ1-2; 8 nucleotides agree with TRBD1. The CDR3 runs to 17 residues. V lost 1 base, J lost 4 bases, and 11 bases stayed unmatched. Per germline, CDR1 MNHEY and CDR2 SMNVEV (reference sequence). The CDR3 here is CASSLYAVGQASYGYTF. The DNA for the CDR3 is TGTGCCAGCAGTTTATACGCTGTGGGACAGGCTTCCTATGGCTACACCTTC.

This clone was detected once. This chain links TRBV3-1 (or the pseudogene TRBV3-2) with TRBJ1-5, with D uncertain. V was cut by 4 bases and J by 0 bases, with 10 bases left in between. This CDR3 is 15 amino acids long. Germline V gives CDR1 LGHDT, CDR2 YNNKEL (reference sequence). CDR3 protein: CASSRGYASNQPQHF. In DNA form, the CDR3 reads TGTGCCAGCAGCCGAGGGTACGCTAGCAATCAGCCCCAGCATTTT.

This clone was recorded only once. The chain has TRBV23-1 and TRBJ1-5; 9 bases agree with TRBD1. TRBV23-1 has ORF status, its function being uncertain. The CDR3 covers 14 residues. The CDR3 sequence: CPPRPQGAGQPQHF. In DNA, the CDR3 is TGCCCCCCCCGGCCACAGGGGGCCGGTCAGCCCCAGCATTTT.

This chain uses TRBV29-1 with TRBJ1-2; 11 bases are shared with TRBD1. With 6 bases clipped from V and 4 bases from J, the junction kept 1 base outside the gene matches. Germline V CDR1 and CDR2: SQVTM, ANQGSEA. The CDR3 covers 12 residues. CDR3 bases: TGCAGCGTAGGGACAGGGGGCTATGGCTACACCTTC. This encodes CSVGTGGYGYTF.

This clone appeared a few times. The genes are TRBV4-2 and TRBJ1-2; D perhaps matches TRBD1 (5 bases). V was cut by 6 bases and J by 5 bases, with 22 bases left in between. The length of the CDR3 is 16 residues. Germline lookup yields CDR1 LGHNA and CDR2 YNFKEQ. CDR3 nucleotides: TGTGCCAGCAGAAGGGGCGAACTGACCCGGGGATATGGCTACACCTTC. Protein sequence: CASRRGELTRGYGYTF.

The rearrangement uses TRBV7-2 and TRBJ1-1; D ambiguous. CDR3 size: 16 residues. The V and J ends lost 7 bases and 6 bases respectively, with 24 bases between them. The germline V gene has CDR1 SGHTA and CDR2 FQGNSA. DNA for the CDR3: TGTGCCAGCACCGATTTTGGCGCCTTTTTAGCCGCTGAAGCTTTCTTT. Its translation is CASTDFGAFLAAEAFF.

This clone has just a few counts. The chain is built from TRBV7-9 and TRBJ1-2; D may be TRBD1 (5 bases). V was pared by 5 bases and J by 2 bases, with 9 bases between. The CDR3 has 13 residues. In germline, CDR1 is SEHNR, CDR2 FQNEAQ (reference sequence). In DNA form, the CDR3 reads TGTGCCAGCAGCCAGACAGTAAACTATGGCTACACCTTC. Residues: CASSQTVNYGYTF.

V usage is TRBV6-2 or TRBV6-3 and J usage is TRBJ1-5, with D perhaps TRBD1 (6 bases). There are 16 residues in the CDR3. V was trimmed by 2 bases and J by 7 bases, leaving 18 bases between them. Germline CDR1 MNHEY, CDR2 SVGEGT. The CDR3 nucleotides read TGTGCCAGCAGTTACGACCCTGGAGGGGGTGGCCAGCCCCAGCATTTT. Translating it yields CASSYDPGGGGQPQHF.

The genes are TRBV19 and TRBJ1-5, with 9 bases identical to TRBD1. There are 16 residues in the CDR3. Germline CDR1 is LNHDA and CDR2 is SQIVND (reference sequence). The junction had 6 bases not matched to a gene; V was cut back by 4 bases and J by 2 bases. CDR3 region: CASSTTGGGGNQPQHF. The CDR3 DNA is TGTGCCAGTAGTACTACAGGGGGCGGGGGCAATCAGCCCCAGCATTTT. The full variable domain, completed using reference TRBV19 and TRBJ1-5, is DGGITQSPKYLFRKEGQNVTLSCEQNLNHDAMYWYRQDPGQGLRLIYYSQIVNDFQKGDIAEGYSVSREKKESFPLTVTSAQKNPTAFYLCASSTTGGGGNQPQHFGDGTRLSIL.

This clone has just one count. The V call is TRBV11-2, the J call TRBJ2-4; 8 bases fit TRBD1. The J segment lost 1 base and the V segment lost 5 bases, leaving 4 bases of the junction unmatched. Germline V CDR1 and CDR2: SGHAT, FQNNGV. The CDR3 contains 15 residues. The CDR3 is CASSHGQGAKNIQYF. CDR3 sequence (DNA): TGTGCCAGCAGCCACGGACAGGGCGCCAAAAACATTCAGTACTTC.

This clone has a handful of counts. The chain combines TRBV5-5 with TRBJ2-7, with a tentative D call TRBD2 (6 bases). The germline CDR1 and CDR2 sequences are SGHKS and YYEKEE (reference sequence). The CDR3 has 15 amino acids. Trimming left V 2 bases short and J 4 bases short, with 16 bases between. The CDR3 nucleotides are TGTGCCAGCAGCTTTAATTGGCACGGGAGTTACGAGCAGTACTTC. Its translation: CASSFNWHGSYEQYF.

This chain links TRBV19 with TRBJ2-1; 7 bases map to TRBD1. V lost 7 bases and J lost 10; bases outside the gene matches: 10. The V gene's germline CDR1 is LNHDA and CDR2 SQIVND (reference sequence). There are 13 residues in the CDR3. CDR3 nucleotides: TGTGCCAGTAAGGGGGCTTCGCATAGCGAGCAGTTCTTC. Its protein product is CASKGASHSEQFF.

This clone was recorded once. The chain joins TRBV18 to TRBJ1-6; D may be TRBD1 (6 bases). CDR3 length: 14 residues. Germline assignment: CDR1 KGHSH and CDR2 LQKENI. V dropped 2 bases and J dropped 9 bases, with 11 bases sitting between them. The CDR3 bases are TGTGCCAGCTCACCATCGGGGGGCCCTTCACCCCTCCACTTT. This translates into CASSPSGGPSPLHF.

The J gene is TRBJ2-3, the V gene TRBV5-1; 9 bases align to TRBD2. The CDR3 sequence is 15 residues long. V was clipped by 7 bases and J by 2 bases; unmatched bases: 8. Germline V lookup: CDR1 SGHRS, CDR2 YFSETQ. The CDR3 coding sequence is TGCGCCAGCCTCCGGAGCGGGGGGTACACAGATACGCAGTATTTT. It codes for CASLRSGGYTDTQYF.

V gene TRBV28 combines with J gene TRBJ2-3, with D uncertain. Germline values: CDR1 MDHEN, CDR2 SYDVKM. V was cut by 2 bases and J by 6 bases, with 0 bases left in between. The CDR3 has 10 amino acids. For the CDR3, the DNA is TGTGCCAGCAGTTTAGATACGCAGTATTTT. It is translated as CASSLDTQYF.

J is TRBJ1-2 and V is TRBV4-1; TRBD1 matches at 12 bases. The V gene end was trimmed by 0 bases and the J gene end by 4 bases; junction bases not matched to a gene: 9. The CDR3 spans 18 residues. From germline, CDR1 is MGHRA and CDR2 YSYEKL. CDR3 DNA: TGCGCCAGCAGCCAAGAGAACGTCGGGACAGGGGGCTTCTATGGCTACACCTTC. Amino acids: CASSQENVGTGGFYGYTF.

On this clone: Other nucleotide sequences in the sample specify the same CDR3. The rearrangement links TRBV6-5 to TRBJ2-1, with 7 bases identical to TRBD2. Germline V gives CDR1 MNHEY, CDR2 SVGAGI. The V gene end was trimmed by 2 bases and the J gene end by 7 bases; junction bases not matched to a gene: 11. The CDR3 has 16 amino acids. The CDR3 region is CASSYALALGRNEQFF. The CDR3 DNA reads TGTGCCAGCAGTTACGCACTAGCGTTGGGCAGAAATGAGCAGTTCTTC.

The chain joins TRBV18 to TRBJ1-1, with a tentative D call TRBD1 (5 bases). Germline CDR1 reads KGHSH; CDR2 reads LQKENI. V was clipped by 4 bases and J by 2 bases, with 14 bases between them. The CDR3 has 15 residues. CDR3 loop: CASSRTGTANTEAFF. The CDR3 region has the DNA TGTGCCAGCTCACGAACCGGGACCGCTAACACTGAAGCTTTCTTT.